Listed here are 20 T cell receptor beta chains from one sample, sequenced in a study of shared clonotypes between healthy human individuals. Profiling relied on immunoSEQ multiplex PCR, and the TCRdb table lists in-frame clones only, not all of them. The sample records around 1,000,000 clones, about 72% being singletons. The specimen sequenced was memory CD4+ T cells from PBMCs. Subset described: CD45RA-negative fraction. The receptors here all came from a man aged 18 to 29 in good health. Some clones in this sample may be carry-over from other donors' samples.

The chain has TRBV29-1 and TRBJ2-3; a weak D match, TRBD2 (5 bases). The V and J ends lost 1 base and 4 bases respectively, with 15 bases between them. The CDR3 loop spans 15 amino acids. In germline, CDR1 is SQVTM, CDR2 ANQGSEA. The CDR3 coding sequence is TGCAGCGTTGAAGGTCTCGGGATAGGGTCAGATACGCAGTATTTT. Translation: CSVEGLGIGSDTQYF.

For the CDR3, the DNA is TGTGCCTGGAGTACGCAGTATCCGTCCTCTGGAAACACCATATATTTT. This sequence encodes CAWSTQYPSSGNTIYF. The chain uses TRBV30 and TRBJ1-3; no clear D gene. The CDR3 has 16 amino acids. Between the trimmed V and J ends, which lost 2 bases and 0 bases, there was a span of 14 bases. Looked up from germline, CDR1 is GTSNPN and CDR2 is SVGIG (reference sequence).

The chain combines TRBV18 with TRBJ2-5, with TRBD2 identical over 13 bases. Germline V lookup: CDR1 KGHSH, CDR2 LQKENI. The ends lost 5 bases at V and 4 bases at J; junction bases unmatched: 4. The CDR3 runs 15 residues. CDR3 nucleotide sequence: TGTGCCAGCTCAGGACTAGCGGGAGCTTTAGAGACCCAGTACTTC. Translating it yields CASSGLAGALETQYF.

DNA for the CDR3: TGTGCCAGCAGCTTAGGCCTACTAACGGGCACTGAAGCTTTCTTT. The encoded protein is CASSLGLLTGTEAFF. The genes are TRBV7-9 and TRBJ1-1; no reliable D call. Trimming pared 1 base from V and 4 bases from J, leaving 13 bases between. The CDR3 consists of 15 residues. CDR1 is SEHNR, CDR2 FQNEAQ, per germline (reference sequence).

The V gene is TRBV11-1, the J gene TRBJ2-5; 11 nucleotides align to TRBD2. V lost 5 bases to trimming and J lost 1 base; unmatched junction nucleotides: 6. Germline V gene sequence: CDR1 SGHAT, CDR2 FQDESV (reference sequence). The CDR3 length is 16 residues. The CDR3 bases are TGTGCCAGCAGCCCGGGACTAGCGGACCTCCAAGAGACCCAGTACTTC. Its protein product is CASSPGLADLQETQYF.

The chain carries TRBV5-1 and TRBJ2-1; 14 bases are a match to TRBD2. The CDR3 contains 15 residues. The ends lost 4 bases at V and 9 bases at J; junction bases unmatched: 6. The germline gives CDR1 SGHRS, CDR2 YFSETQ. The CDR3 is CASSAGLAGGLEQFF. The CDR3 nucleotides read TGCGCCAGCAGCGCCGGACTAGCGGGAGGTCTTGAGCAGTTCTTC.

This clone has more than one count but fewer than ten. J is TRBJ2-5 and V is TRBV5-1, with TRBD2 matching 11 bases. Germline CDR1 SGHRS, CDR2 YFSETQ. CDR3 length: 17 amino acids. After removal of 4 bases from V and 7 bases from J, the junction contained 15 bases not matched to a gene. CDR3 in amino acids: CASSPSGTSGPGGTQYF. The CDR3 bases are TGCGCCAGCAGCCCCTCAGGGACTAGCGGCCCGGGGGGGACCCAGTACTTC.

This clone was observed once. The chain is built from TRBV5-1 and TRBJ2-3; 9 positions match TRBD1. V was pared by 4 bases and J by 4 bases, with 4 bases of the junction left unmatched. This CDR3 is 14 amino acids long. Germline V CDR1 and CDR2: SGHRS, YFSETQ. The CDR3 region is CASSDRQGADTQYF. The CDR3 region has the DNA TGCGCCAGCAGCGACCGACAGGGGGCAGATACGCAGTATTTT.

The V call is TRBV6-1, the J call TRBJ1-3; D unresolved. This CDR3 has 15 residues. CDR1 and CDR2 (germline): MNHNS, SASEGT. Deletions cut 5 bases from V and 0 bases from J, with 11 bases between. Written as DNA, the CDR3 is TGTGCCAGCAGTCCGGGATCCGCCTCTGGAAACACCATATATTTT. Translated: CASSPGSASGNTIYF.

The chain couples TRBV30 to TRBJ2-7, with TRBD2 as a possible D gene (5 bases). Per the germline V gene, CDR1 is GTSNPN and CDR2 is SVGIG (reference sequence). The CDR3 has 14 residues. V lost 0 bases to trimming and J lost 7 bases, with 16 bases between them. Here the CDR3 reads CAWSVRLAVGEQYF. CDR3 sequence (DNA): TGTGCCTGGAGTGTACGGCTAGCAGTAGGAGAGCAGTACTTC. The whole variable domain, filled in from reference TRBV30 and TRBJ2-7, reads SQTIHQWPATLVQPVGSPLSLECTVEGTSNPNLYWYRQAAGRGLQLLFYSVGIGQISSEVPQNLSASRPQDRQFILSSKKLLLSDSGFYLCAWSVRLAVGEQYFGPGTRLTVT.

Only one count was recorded for this clone. This rearrangement joins TRBV5-1 to TRBJ1-3; TRBD1 matches at 7 bases. The CDR3 contains 15 residues. Trimming at V came to 2 bases and at J to 8 bases, leaving 10 bases not matched to a gene. Germline V gives CDR1 SGHRS, CDR2 YFSETQ. CDR3 residues: CASSFGTDFADTIYF. As DNA, the CDR3 is TGCGCCAGCAGCTTTGGGACAGACTTCGCGGACACCATATATTTT.

V gene TRBV7-8 combines with J gene TRBJ1-2, with TRBD1 identical over 8 bases. V dropped 2 bases and J dropped 4; count of bases not matched to a gene: 12. The length of the CDR3 is 17 residues. CDR1 and CDR2 from the germline V gene are SGHVS and FQNEAQ. The CDR3, as DNA: TGTGCCAGCAGCTTATACACGCTAGGGACAGGCTTCTATGGCTACACCTTC. Translated: CASSLYTLGTGFYGYTF.

This chain links TRBV5-4 with TRBJ2-2; TRBD2 agrees at 11 bases. The germline V gene has CDR1 SGHNT and CDR2 YYREEE (reference sequence). This CDR3 contains 16 residues. The J segment lost 6 bases and the V segment lost 3 bases, leaving 7 bases of the junction unmatched. CDR3 loop: CASSSGTSGGAGELFF. The CDR3 coding sequence is TGTGCCAGCAGCTCCGGGACTAGCGGCGGGGCCGGGGAGCTGTTTTTT. Drawing the rest from reference TRBV5-4 and TRBJ2-2, the complete variable domain is ETGVTQSPTHLIKTRGQQVTLRCSSQSGHNTVSWYQQALGQGPQFIFQYYREEENGRGNFPPRFSGLQFPNYSSELNVNALELDDSALYLCASSSGTSGGAGELFFGEGSRLTVL.

The V call is TRBV5-1, the J call TRBJ2-5; D may be TRBD2 (6 bases). With 3 bases removed from V and 4 bases from J, the gap between germline ends came to 16 bases. The CDR3 has 15 amino acids. Germline loops: CDR1 SGHRS, CDR2 YFSETQ. The CDR3 nucleotides are TGCGCCAGCAGCTCGGGGACTGCGGAGGGAGAGACCCAGTACTTC. This codes for CASSSGTAEGETQYF.

This clone turned up a few times. The CDR3 region is CASSYPGTGGTYEQYF. The DNA for the CDR3 is TGTGCCAGCAGTTACCCAGGAACAGGGGGCACCTACGAGCAGTACTTC. The genes are TRBV6-5 and TRBJ2-7; 9 nucleotides match TRBD1. This CDR3 has 16 residues. The germline CDR1 and CDR2 sequences are MNHEY and SVGAGI. V shed 2 bases and J 2 bases; nucleotides not matched to a gene: 7.

The chain's CDR3 is CASSPSPGGPGETQYF. In nucleotides, the CDR3 is TGTGCCAGCTCACCAAGTCCGGGAGGGCCGGGTGAGACCCAGTACTTC. The V gene is TRBV18, the J gene TRBJ2-5, with 8 bases identical to TRBD2. Germline CDR1 reads KGHSH; CDR2 reads LQKENI. With 2 bases clipped from V and 5 bases from J, the junction kept 10 bases outside the gene matches. This CDR3 is 16 amino acids long.

The genes are TRBV5-1 and TRBJ1-1; D is possibly TRBD1 (6 bases). The germline V gene encodes CDR1 SGHRS and CDR2 YFSETQ. The ends were cut back, 1 base at V and 0 bases at J, with 22 bases in the middle. The CDR3 is made up of 19 amino acids. CDR3 protein: CASSLLGAEPTLMNTEAFF. CDR3 sequence (DNA): TGCGCCAGCAGCTTGTTGGGGGCGGAACCAACTCTTATGAACACTGAAGCTTTCTTT.

This sequence joins TRBV5-1 and TRBJ1-1; no definite D call. V was cut by 2 bases and J by 4 bases, with 18 bases left in between. CDR1 SGHRS and CDR2 YFSETQ come from the germline V gene. The CDR3 extends over 16 amino acids. CDR3 protein: CASSFSVPSEGTEAFF. DNA of the CDR3: TGCGCCAGCAGCTTCTCTGTCCCCAGCGAAGGCACTGAAGCTTTCTTT. Filled out from reference TRBV5-1 and TRBJ1-1, the complete variable domain reads KAGVTQTPRYLIKTRGQQVTLSCSPISGHRSVSWYQQTPGQGLQFLFEYFSETQRNKGNFPGRFSGRQFSNSRSEMNVSTLELGDSALYLCASSFSVPSEGTEAFFGQGTRLTVV.

This clone was recorded at least ten times. The rearrangement links TRBV5-6 to TRBJ2-5; maybe TRBD2 (6 bases). Germline V gives CDR1 SGHDT, CDR2 YYEEEE. The V and J ends lost 4 bases and 5 bases respectively, with 12 bases between them. The length of the CDR3 is 13 residues. The CDR3: CASSPRGGETQYF. Here the CDR3 DNA reads TGTGCCAGCAGCCCCCGTGGGGGGGAGACCCAGTACTTC. Variable domain in full (rest from reference TRBV5-6 and TRBJ2-5): DAGVTQSPTHLIKTRGQQVTLRCSPKSGHDTVSWYQQALGQGPQFIFQYYEEEERQRGNFPDRFSGHQFPNYSSELNVNALLLGDSALYLCASSPRGGETQYFGPGTRLLVL.

This CDR3 reads CASVRGGHYGYTF. CDR3 bases: TGTGCCAGCGTGAGAGGGGGCCACTATGGCTACACCTTC. This chain links TRBV28 with TRBJ1-2; TRBD1 matches at 7 bases. This CDR3 region has 13 residues. V dropped 8 bases and J dropped 3; count of bases not matched to a gene: 6. Per germline, CDR1 MDHEN and CDR2 SYDVKM.